This is a list of T cell receptor beta chains from one sample in a study of OX40 agonist ivuxolimab in advanced cancers. Assay: immunoSEQ multiplex PCR; the TCRdb copy retains only in-frame clones and omits some. Of around 53,000 clones detected, 85% appear once; the ten largest clones hold roughly 20%. The specimen comprised CD4+ or CD8+ T cells sorted from blood, sampled in a trial of the OX40 agonist ivuxolimab. Receptors originate from an adult with an advanced solid tumor such as melanoma, head and neck, liver or kidney cancer. Both conserved end residues are part of each CDR3. D genes are given only for firm matches. Some rows have no size entry. The others give once, few or many, or a class for an expanded clone.

once	TRBV28	TRBJ2-2	.	TGTGCCAGCCAAACGCCTGAGATAGCGGTCCCCACCGGGGAGCTGTTTTTT	CASQTPEIAVPTGELFF
.	TRBV4-1	TRBJ2-1	TRBD2	TGCGCCAGCAGCCAAGTTGGAAGCGGGGGGGCCGGTGAGCAGTTCTTC	CASSQVGSGGAGEQFF
once	TRBV6-6	TRBJ1-6	.	TGTGCCAGCGCCCTTGGCGGCTCCTATAATTCACCCCTCCACTTT	CASALGGSYNSPLHF
.	TRBV27	TRBJ1-6	TRBD1	TGTGCCAGCAGACAGACAGGGTTTTCTTCACCCCTCCACTTT	CASRQTGFSSPLHF
.	TRBV7-6	TRBJ2-7	.	TGTGCCAGCAGCTCCGTAGGGTACGAGCAGTACTTC	CASSSVGYEQYF
.	TRBV4-2	TRBJ1-2	.	TGTGCCAGCAGCTCGTCGACAAAGATAAATGGGGGATACTATGGCTACACCTTC	CASSSSTKINGGYYGYTF
.	TRBV5-6	TRBJ2-4	TRBD1	TGTGCCAGCAGCTTGGAGTGGACAGGGGAAAACATTCAGTACTTC	CASSLEWTGENIQYF
.	TRBV10-3	TRBJ2-5	TRBD2	TGTGCCATCAGTGGGACTAGCGGGGGCCGTCAAGAGACCCAGTACTTC	CAISGTSGGRQETQYF
once	TRBV29-1	TRBJ2-1	.	TGCAGCATCCCCGAGCGGAATGAGCAGTTCTTC	CSIPERNEQFF
.	TRBV5-4	TRBJ1-1	.	TGTGCCAGCAGCTTGGAGGCGGAAGAAGCTTTCTTT	CASSLEAEEAFF
.	TRBV4-3	TRBJ1-4	.	TGCGCCAGCAGCCAAGACGGGGGCGACGCATATAATGAAAAACTGTTTTTT	CASSQDGGDAYNEKLFF
.	TRBV6-5	TRBJ2-1	.	TGTGCCAGCAGTTACTCACGGGGCTCATACAATGAGCAGTTCTTC	CASSYSRGSYNEQFF
.	TRBV28	TRBJ2-2	TRBD1	TGTGCCAGCAGTGGAACCGGGACAGGGGACACCGGGGAGCTGTTTTTT	CASSGTGTGDTGELFF
.	TRBV4-1	TRBJ1-2	.	TGCGCCAGCAGCCAGGGGCTCACGGACCTAGGGTATGGCTACACCTTC	CASSQGLTDLGYGYTF
.	TRBV4-3	TRBJ2-5	TRBD2	TGCGCCAGCAGCCAAGGCGTTAGCGGGGGGGTGATTGGGGAGACCCAGTACTTC	CASSQGVSGGVIGETQYF
.	TRBV29-1	TRBJ1-1	TRBD1	TGCAGCGCACAGACAGGGGCCACTGAAGCTTTCTTT	CSAQTGATEAFF
.	TRBV27	TRBJ1-1	.	TGTGCCAGCAGCCGTGGGAACTTGAACACTGAAGCTTTCTTT	CASSRGNLNTEAFF
.	TRBV27	TRBJ2-7	TRBD2	TGTGCCAGCAGTTCTCCCAGCGGGGGGGTCTACGAGCAGTACTTC	CASSSPSGGVYEQYF
.	TRBV6-5	TRBJ1-4	.	TGTGCCAGCAGTTCCTCCGGGGCAACTAATGAAAAACTGTTTTTT	CASSSSGATNEKLFF
.	TRBV7-9	TRBJ1-1	.	TGTGCCAGCAGCGAAACATTGGACCGCCCGGGGACTGAAGCTTTCTTT	CASSETLDRPGTEAFF
.	TRBV19	TRBJ1-6	.	TGTGCCAGTAGTTCGGACAGAGGATCGGATTCACCCCTCCACTTT	CASSSDRGSDSPLHF
.	TRBV27	TRBJ2-3	.	TGTGCCAGCAGTTTGTCGAGGATAACCGGGACTAGCACAGATACGCAGTATTTT	CASSLSRITGTSTDTQYF
.	TRBV5-1	TRBJ2-5	.	TGCGCCAGCAGCTTGGAAGTAGAAGAGACCCAGTACTTC	CASSLEVEETQYF
.	TRBV7-9	TRBJ1-6	TRBD1	TGTGCCAGCCAACCGGGACAGGGACTTAATTCACCCCTCCACTTT	CASQPGQGLNSPLHF
.	TRBV4-2	TRBJ2-1	TRBD2	TGTGCCAGCAGCCAAGGACTAGCGGAGAACAATGAGCAGTTCTTC	CASSQGLAENNEQFF
.	TRBV7-2	TRBJ2-2	.	TGTGCCAGCAGCTTAGGCGGCCCGACCGGGGAGCTGTTTTTT	CASSLGGPTGELFF
.	TRBV27	TRBJ2-1	.	TGTGCCAGCAGTCCCGGCTCCTACAATGAGCAGTTCTTC	CASSPGSYNEQFF
.	TRBV2	TRBJ1-4	.	TGTGCCAGCACCCAAAGGGACAACCCAACTAATGAAAAACTGTTTTTT	CASTQRDNPTNEKLFF
.	TRBV7-9	TRBJ1-2	.	TGTGCCAGCCCGGTGGACACGGGGACCTCAAATTATGGCTACACCTTC	CASPVDTGTSNYGYTF
.	TRBV28	TRBJ1-6	.	TGTGCCATTACCCCAGCAGGGACAAAGAGCTCCTATAATTCACCCCTCCACTTT	CAITPAGTKSSYNSPLHF
.	TRBV9	TRBJ2-2	.	TGTGCCAGCAGCAATAGCCGGGACACACTTAACACCGGGGAGCTGTTTTTT	CASSNSRDTLNTGELFF
.	TRBV7-9	TRBJ1-2	.	TGTGCCAGCAGCTCAGGGACGTCCCGTGATGGCTACACCTTC	CASSSGTSRDGYTF
few	TRBV4-1	TRBJ2-3	.	TGCGCCAGCAGCCAAGAGGTCAGTCGGGATACGCAGTATTTT	CASSQEVSRDTQYF
once	TRBV4-3	TRBJ2-3	.	TGCGCCAGCAGCCAAGGTGGGGGCAGGATCTTCACAGATACGCAGTATTTT	CASSQGGGRIFTDTQYF
.	TRBV6-5	TRBJ2-7	TRBD1	TGTGCCAGCACTGGACAGGGTGCCCCCGAGCAGTACTTC	CASTGQGAPEQYF
.	TRBV7-3	TRBJ2-1	.	TGTGCCAGCAGCTTAACACAGAGCTCCTACAATGAGCAGTTCTTC	CASSLTQSSYNEQFF
few	TRBV6-6	TRBJ2-7	.	TGTGCCAGCAGTTACTCAAACGAGCAGTACTTC	CASSYSNEQYF
.	TRBV20-1	TRBJ1-2	.	TGCAGTGCTATTCAGACTGGCTACACCTTC	CSAIQTGYTF
.	TRBV11-2	TRBJ2-2	.	TGTGCCAGCACCCCCTCGGGCGGGGAGCTGTTTTTT	CASTPSGGELFF
.	TRBV27	TRBJ2-3	.	TGTGCCAGCAGTCCTCGCACAGATACGCAGTATTTT	CASSPRTDTQYF
.	TRBV27	TRBJ2-5	.	TGTGCCAGCTCGAATTTGGGGGCCCAAGAGACCCAGTACTTC	CASSNLGAQETQYF
few	TRBV28	TRBJ1-2	.	TGTGCCAGCAGCACCCAGAGCTTATATGGCTACACCTTC	CASSTQSLYGYTF
.	TRBV11-2	TRBJ1-1	.	TGTGCCAGCAGCTTACGTAGGTACACCCAGAACACTGAAGCTTTCTTT	CASSLRRYTQNTEAFF
.	TRBV7-6	TRBJ2-1	TRBD2	TGTGCCAGCAGCTTAGGTGGGGGGGGAGAGCAGTTCTTC	CASSLGGGGEQFF
.	TRBV19	TRBJ1-1	.	TGTGCCAGTAGTCACCGGGACACGGGAGGCACTGAAGCTTTCTTT	CASSHRDTGGTEAFF
few	TRBV2	TRBJ2-7	TRBD2	TGTGCCAGCAGCGGTGCGGGGGGGCTCTCCTACGAGCAGTACTTC	CASSGAGGLSYEQYF
.	TRBV27	TRBJ2-5	.	TGTGCCAGCAGTCGGACAGTCAAAGAGACCCAGTACTTC	CASSRTVKETQYF
.	TRBV11-2	TRBJ2-1	.	TGTGCCAGCAGGCTAAAGGACCTCGGGGGCAATGAGCAGTTCTTC	CASRLKDLGGNEQFF
.	TRBV4-2	TRBJ1-1	.	TGTGCCAGCTCGTACGGAGAAAAAGCTTTCTTT	CASSYGEKAFF
.	TRBV7-3	TRBJ2-3	TRBD2	TGTGCCAGCAGCTGGACTAGCGGGGAGTCAGATACGCAGTATTTT	CASSWTSGESDTQYF
.	TRBV7-9	TRBJ1-1	.	TGTGCCAGCACCGTCCTGGGGGCAAACACTGAAGCTTTCTTT	CASTVLGANTEAFF
.	TRBV7-9	TRBJ2-3	.	TGTGCCAGCAGCCACCCAATCGGGACTTACAAGGCAGATACGCAGTATTTT	CASSHPIGTYKADTQYF
.	TRBV7-2	TRBJ2-1	.	TGTGCCAGCAGCTTCAGTCCCTACAATGAGCAGTTCTTC	CASSFSPYNEQFF
.	TRBV6-5	TRBJ2-7	.	TGTGCCAGCAGGCAGGGTAGTTTAGGCGAGCAGTACTTC	CASRQGSLGEQYF
few	TRBV19	TRBJ2-7	.	TGTGCCAGTGGTTGGTCCTACGAGCAGTACTTC	CASGWSYEQYF
.	TRBV6-5	TRBJ1-1	.	TGTGCCAGCAGTTACTCGGTCAGGGGAGGCACTGAAGCTTTCTTT	CASSYSVRGGTEAFF
.	TRBV7-9	TRBJ2-3	.	TGTGCCAGCAGAACAGGGCCCCACACAGATACGCAGTATTTT	CASRTGPHTDTQYF
.	TRBV2	TRBJ2-7	.	TGTGCCAGCAGTGAAAACCCCATGAGGGGGGGAGACTACGAGCAGTACTTC	CASSENPMRGGDYEQYF
.	TRBV28	TRBJ1-1	.	TGTGCCAGCATGACAGGACCTACTGAAGCTTTCTTT	CASMTGPTEAFF
.	TRBV28	TRBJ1-1	.	TGTGCCAGCAGACTAGTCCAACCCGGGGGGCGGGACACTGAAGCTTTCTTT	CASRLVQPGGRDTEAFF